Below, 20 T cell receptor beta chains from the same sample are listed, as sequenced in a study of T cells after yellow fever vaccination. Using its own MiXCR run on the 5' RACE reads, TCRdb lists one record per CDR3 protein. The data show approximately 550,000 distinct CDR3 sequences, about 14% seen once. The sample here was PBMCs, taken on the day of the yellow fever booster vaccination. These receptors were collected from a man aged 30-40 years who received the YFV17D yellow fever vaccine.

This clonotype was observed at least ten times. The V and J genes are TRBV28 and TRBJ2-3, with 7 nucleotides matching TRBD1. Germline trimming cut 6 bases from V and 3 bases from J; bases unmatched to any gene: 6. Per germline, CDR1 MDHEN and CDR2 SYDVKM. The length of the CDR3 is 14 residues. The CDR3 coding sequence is TGTGCCAGCAGCTCTGGACAGGCAACAGATACGCAGTATTTT. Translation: CASSSGQATDTQYF.

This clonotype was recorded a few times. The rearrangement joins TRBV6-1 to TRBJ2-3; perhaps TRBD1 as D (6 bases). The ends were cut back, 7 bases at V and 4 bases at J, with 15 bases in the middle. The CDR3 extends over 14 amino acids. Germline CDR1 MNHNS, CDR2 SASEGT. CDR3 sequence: CASTEQGRADTQYF. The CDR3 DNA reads TGTGCCAGCACCGAGCAGGGGCGGGCAGATACGCAGTATTTT.

The CDR3 DNA reads TGTGCCAGCAGTTTAAACGGAAAAGCTTTCTTT. Encoded protein: CASSLNGKAFF. The rearrangement uses TRBV28 and TRBJ1-1; the D is unclear. Germline loops: CDR1 MDHEN, CDR2 SYDVKM. The length of the CDR3 is 11 residues. The germline V and J ends were trimmed by 2 bases and 9 bases, with 7 bases remaining between them.

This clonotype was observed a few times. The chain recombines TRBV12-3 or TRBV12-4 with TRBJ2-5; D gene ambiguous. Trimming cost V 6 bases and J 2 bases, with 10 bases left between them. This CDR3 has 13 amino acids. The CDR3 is CASSYFEQETQYF. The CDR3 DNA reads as TGTGCCAGCAGCTATTTCGAGCAAGAGACCCAGTACTTC.

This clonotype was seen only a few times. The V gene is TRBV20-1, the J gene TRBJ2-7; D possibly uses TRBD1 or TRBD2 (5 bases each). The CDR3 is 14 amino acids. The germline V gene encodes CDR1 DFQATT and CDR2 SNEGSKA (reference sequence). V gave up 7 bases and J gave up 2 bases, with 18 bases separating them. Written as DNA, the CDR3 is TGCAGTGTCCCAGTTGGGGACCGTCCCTACGAGCAGTACTTC. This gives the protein CSVPVGDRPYEQYF.

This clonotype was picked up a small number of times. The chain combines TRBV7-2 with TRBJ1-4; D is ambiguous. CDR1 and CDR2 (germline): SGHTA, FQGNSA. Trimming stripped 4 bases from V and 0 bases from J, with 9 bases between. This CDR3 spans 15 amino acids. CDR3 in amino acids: CASSSRLATNEKLFF. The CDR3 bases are TGTGCCAGCAGCTCAAGACTGGCAACTAATGAAAAACTGTTTTTT.

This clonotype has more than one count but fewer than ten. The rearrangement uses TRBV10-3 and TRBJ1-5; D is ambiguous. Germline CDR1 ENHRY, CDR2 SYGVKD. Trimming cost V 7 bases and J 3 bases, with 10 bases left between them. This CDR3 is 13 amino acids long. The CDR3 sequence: CAINEQANQPQHF. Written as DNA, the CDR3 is TGTGCCATCAACGAGCAAGCCAATCAGCCCCAGCATTTT.

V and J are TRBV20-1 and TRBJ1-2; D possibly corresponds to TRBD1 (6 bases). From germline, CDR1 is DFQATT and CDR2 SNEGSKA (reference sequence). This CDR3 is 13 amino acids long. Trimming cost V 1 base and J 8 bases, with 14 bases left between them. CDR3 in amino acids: CSARGLGAEGYTF. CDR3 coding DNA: TGCAGTGCTAGAGGTTTGGGGGCGGAGGGCTACACCTTC.

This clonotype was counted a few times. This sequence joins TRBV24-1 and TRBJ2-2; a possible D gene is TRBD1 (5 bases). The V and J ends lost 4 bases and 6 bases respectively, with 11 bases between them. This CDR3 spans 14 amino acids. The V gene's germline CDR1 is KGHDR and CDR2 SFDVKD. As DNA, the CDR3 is TGTGCCACCAGTGACAGGGAAGTGGCCGGGGAGCTGTTTTTT. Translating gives CATSDREVAGELFF.

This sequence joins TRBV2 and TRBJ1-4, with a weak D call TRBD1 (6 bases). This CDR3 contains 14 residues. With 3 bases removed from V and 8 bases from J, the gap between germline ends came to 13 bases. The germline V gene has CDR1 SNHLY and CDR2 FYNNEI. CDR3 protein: CASSDTGGGEKLFF. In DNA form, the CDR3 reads TGTGCCAGCAGTGACACGGGGGGCGGGGAAAAACTGTTTTTT.

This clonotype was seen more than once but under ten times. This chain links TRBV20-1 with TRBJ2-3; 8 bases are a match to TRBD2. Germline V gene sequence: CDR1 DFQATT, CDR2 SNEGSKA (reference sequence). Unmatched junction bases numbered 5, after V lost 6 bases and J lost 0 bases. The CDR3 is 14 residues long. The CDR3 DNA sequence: TGCAGTGCCGTAGCGGGATATAGCACAGATACGCAGTATTTT. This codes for CSAVAGYSTDTQYF.

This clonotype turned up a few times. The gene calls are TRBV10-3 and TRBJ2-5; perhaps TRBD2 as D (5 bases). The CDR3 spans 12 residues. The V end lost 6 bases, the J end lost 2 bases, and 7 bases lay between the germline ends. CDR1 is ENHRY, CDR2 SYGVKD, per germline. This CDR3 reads CAISAGQETQYF. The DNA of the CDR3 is TGTGCCATCAGCGCGGGTCAAGAGACCCAGTACTTC.

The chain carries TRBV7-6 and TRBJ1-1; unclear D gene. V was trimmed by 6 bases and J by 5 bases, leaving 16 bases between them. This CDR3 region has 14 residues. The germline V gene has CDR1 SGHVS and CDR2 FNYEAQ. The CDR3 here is CASSPVGRETEAFF. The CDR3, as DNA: TGTGCCAGCAGTCCAGTGGGCCGGGAAACTGAAGCTTTCTTT. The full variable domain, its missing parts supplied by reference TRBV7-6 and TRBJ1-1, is GAGVSQSPRYKVTKRGQDVALRCDPISGHVSLYWYRQALGQGPEFLTYFNYEAQQDKSGLPNDRFSAERPEGSISTLTIQRTEQRDSAMYRCASSPVGRETEAFFGQGTRLTVV.

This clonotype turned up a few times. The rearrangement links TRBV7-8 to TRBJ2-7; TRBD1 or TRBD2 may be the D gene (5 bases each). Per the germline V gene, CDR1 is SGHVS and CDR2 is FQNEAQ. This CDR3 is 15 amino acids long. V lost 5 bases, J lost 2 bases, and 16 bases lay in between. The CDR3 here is CASSEVAGRAYEQYF. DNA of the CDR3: TGTGCCAGCAGCGAAGTGGCGGGCAGGGCCTACGAGCAGTACTTC.

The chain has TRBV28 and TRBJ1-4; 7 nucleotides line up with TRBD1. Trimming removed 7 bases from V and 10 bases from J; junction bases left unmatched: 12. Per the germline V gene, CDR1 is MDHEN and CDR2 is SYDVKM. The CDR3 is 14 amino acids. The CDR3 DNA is TGTGCCAGCATACCCCGGGACAGCCCCACAAAACTGTTTTTT. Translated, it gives CASIPRDSPTKLFF.

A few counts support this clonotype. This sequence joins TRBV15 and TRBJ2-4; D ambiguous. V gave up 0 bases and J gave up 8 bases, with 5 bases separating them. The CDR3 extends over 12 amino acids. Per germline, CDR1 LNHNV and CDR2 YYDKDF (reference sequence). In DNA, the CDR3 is TGTGCCACCAGCAGAGATAGTGACATTCAGTACTTC. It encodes CATSRDSDIQYF.

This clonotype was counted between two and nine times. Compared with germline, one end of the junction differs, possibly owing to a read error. In DNA form, the CDR3 reads TGTGCCAGCAGTCGGGACCGAGGAGAGGGGGTCTTC. Encoded protein: CASSRDRGEGVF. The gene calls are TRBV7-9 and TRBJ2-5; D perhaps matches TRBD1 (6 bases). Germline CDR1 reads SEHNR; CDR2 reads FQNEAQ (reference sequence). The CDR3 extends over 12 amino acids.

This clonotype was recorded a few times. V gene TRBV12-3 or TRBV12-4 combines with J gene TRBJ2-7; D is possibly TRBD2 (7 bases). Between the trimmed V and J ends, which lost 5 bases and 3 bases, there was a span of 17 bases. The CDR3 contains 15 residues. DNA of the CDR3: TGTGCCAGCAGTACCAACAGGGAGGGGAGCTACGAGCAGTACTTC. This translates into CASSTNREGSYEQYF.

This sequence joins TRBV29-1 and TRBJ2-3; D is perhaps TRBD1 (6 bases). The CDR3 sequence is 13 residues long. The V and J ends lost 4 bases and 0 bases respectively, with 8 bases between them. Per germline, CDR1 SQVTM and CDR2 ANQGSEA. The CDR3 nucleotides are TGCAGCGTTGGGACAGCTAGCACAGATACGCAGTATTTT. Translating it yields CSVGTASTDTQYF.

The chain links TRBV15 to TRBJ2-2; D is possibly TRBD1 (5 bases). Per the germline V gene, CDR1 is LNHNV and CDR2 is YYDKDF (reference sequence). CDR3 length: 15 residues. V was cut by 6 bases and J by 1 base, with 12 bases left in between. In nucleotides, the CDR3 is TGTGCCACCAGGATAAGGGGCATGAACACCGGGGAGCTGTTTTTT. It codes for CATRIRGMNTGELFF.